Below are 20 T cell receptor beta chains sequenced from a single sample in a study of cytotoxic CD8 clonotypes in ibrutinib-treated CLL. Assay: immunoSEQ multiplex PCR; the TCRdb copy retains only in-frame clones and omits some. The data contain about 17,000 clones, about 80% of them singletons. This sample comprised PBMCs, obtained before ibrutinib treatment. Every receptor here comes from a human donor with chronic lymphocytic leukemia.

The chain joins TRBV28 to TRBJ2-7, with no clear D. V was trimmed by 8 bases and J by 2 bases, leaving 7 bases between them. The CDR3 length is 11 residues. Germline lookup yields CDR1 MDHEN and CDR2 SYDVKM. In DNA form, the CDR3 reads TGTGCCAGCTCCGGTGCCTACGAGCAGTACTTC. Translation gives CASSGAYEQYF.

The chain is built from TRBV6-5 and TRBJ2-3; D remains ambiguous. Trimming removed 5 bases from V and 5 bases from J, with 8 bases in between. Germline V gene lookup returns CDR1 MNHEY and CDR2 SVGAGI. CDR3 length equals 12 residues. CDR3: CASSPDIDTQYF. As DNA, the CDR3 is TGTGCCAGCAGTCCCGACATAGATACGCAGTATTTT.

The chain uses TRBV7-8 and TRBJ2-7; a possible D gene is TRBD1 (6 bases). V was clipped by 5 bases and J by 3 bases, with 14 bases between them. Germline-derived CDR1 and CDR2 are SGHVS and FQNEAQ. The CDR3 covers 14 residues. DNA for the CDR3: TGTGCCAGCAGCGGGGGACACCCGATCTACGAGCAGTACTTC. As protein: CASSGGHPIYEQYF.

The chain recombines TRBV27 with TRBJ2-1, with TRBD2 identical over 7 bases. Looked up from germline, CDR1 is MNHEY and CDR2 is SMNVEV (reference sequence). This CDR3 has 13 residues. Trimming took 8 bases from V and 3 from J; bases not matched to a gene: 4. CDR3 loop: CASGASGYNEQFF. The CDR3 DNA reads TGTGCCAGCGGGGCTAGCGGCTACAATGAGCAGTTCTTC.

This clone was found once. The chain carries TRBV28 and TRBJ1-4; D perhaps matches TRBD1 (5 bases). The CDR3 totals 16 residues. Trimming took off 3 bases at V and 6 bases at J, with 17 bases between the two ends. Germline values: CDR1 MDHEN, CDR2 SYDVKM. CDR3 DNA: TGTGCCAGCAGTTTCCCGCAGCAGGGTAGGGATGAAAAACTGTTTTTT. Translation: CASSFPQQGRDEKLFF.

This chain links TRBV2 with TRBJ2-2, with D possibly TRBD1 on 6 matching bases. With 3 bases removed from V and 6 bases from J, the gap between germline ends came to 14 bases. From germline, CDR1 is SNHLY and CDR2 FYNNEI. CDR3 length: 15 amino acids. CDR3 sequence reads: CASSDGRGYPGELFF. DNA for the CDR3: TGTGCCAGCAGTGATGGCAGGGGTTACCCCGGGGAGCTGTTTTTT.

The chain uses TRBV11-3 and TRBJ2-3, with D unclear. V gave up 6 bases and J gave up 3 bases, with 13 bases separating them. This CDR3 is built from 14 residues. Germline assignment: CDR1 SGHNT and CDR2 YENEEA. CDR3 sequence (DNA): TGTGCCAGCAGTCCCGGCGGTGGAACAGATACGCAGTATTTT. Translation gives CASSPGGGTDTQYF. The whole variable domain, remainder taken from reference TRBV11-3 and TRBJ2-3, is EAGVVQSPRYKIIEKKQPVAFWCNPISGHNTLYWYLQNLGQGPELLIRYENEEAVDDSQLPKDRFSAERLKGVDSTLKIQPAELGDSAVYLCASSPGGGTDTQYFGPGTRLTVL.

This clone was counted a few times. CDR3 coding DNA: TGTGCCAGCAGTTCGAATGGGGAGACCCAGTACTTC. Its protein is CASSSNGETQYF. The rearrangement links TRBV28 to TRBJ2-5, with D uncertain. The CDR3 consists of 12 residues. V lost 4 bases and J 5 bases, leaving 8 bases between the germline ends. Germline assignment: CDR1 MDHEN and CDR2 SYDVKM.

The chain joins TRBV27 to TRBJ2-5, with 7 nucleotides matching TRBD1. The CDR3 consists of 12 residues. Germline-derived CDR1 and CDR2 are MNHEY and SMNVEV (reference sequence). Trimming cost V 4 bases and J 4 bases; bases outside gene matches: 0. The DNA for the CDR3 is TGTGCCAGCAGTTACAGGGGAGAGACCCAGTACTTC. Its translation is CASSYRGETQYF.

V usage is TRBV15 and J usage is TRBJ1-4; 10 nucleotides match TRBD1. This CDR3 region has 16 residues. CDR1 LNHNV and CDR2 YYDKDF come from the germline V gene (reference sequence). V was pared by 5 bases and J by 5 bases, with 8 bases of the junction left unmatched. The CDR3 reads CATSGGTGVLNEKLFF. CDR3 DNA: TGTGCCACCAGCGGAGGGACAGGGGTTTTGAATGAAAAACTGTTTTTT.

The chain combines TRBV19 with TRBJ1-5; TRBD1 might be the D (5 bases). V gave up 10 bases and J gave up 5 bases, with 15 bases separating them. CDR3 length: 13 residues. Germline V lookup: CDR1 LNHDA, CDR2 SQIVND (reference sequence). The CDR3 sequence: CATSKMGDQPQHF. CDR3 DNA: TGTGCCACTTCCAAAATGGGGGATCAGCCCCAGCATTTT.

The chain combines TRBV7-2 with TRBJ2-1; 7 nucleotides match TRBD2. Germline assignment: CDR1 SGHTA and CDR2 FQGNSA. The V gene end was trimmed by 0 bases and the J gene end by 3 bases; junction bases not matched to a gene: 2. The CDR3 contains 15 residues. This chain's CDR3 is CASSLAVAGYNEQFF. The CDR3 DNA follows: TGTGCCAGCAGCTTAGCAGTAGCGGGCTACAATGAGCAGTTCTTC.

This clone was detected only a few times. The chain joins TRBV2 to TRBJ1-1, with TRBD1 matching over 7 bases. This CDR3 is built from 14 residues. Germline V gene sequence: CDR1 SNHLY, CDR2 FYNNEI. Trimming took 6 bases from V and 4 from J; bases not matched to a gene: 8. The CDR3 sequence is CASREETGSTEAFF. The CDR3 DNA reads TGTGCCAGCAGGGAGGAGACAGGGTCCACTGAAGCTTTCTTT.

This chain connects TRBV10-2 to TRBJ1-1, with TRBD1 matching over 7 bases. The germline V gene encodes CDR1 WSHSY and CDR2 SAAADI. The CDR3 is made up of 11 amino acids. V lost 10 bases, J lost 5 bases, and 4 bases stayed unmatched. The CDR3 nucleotides are TGCGCCATCCGGACAGGTACTGAAGCTTTCTTT. This encodes CAIRTGTEAFF.

V and J are TRBV6-5 and TRBJ2-7; D is possibly TRBD1 (6 bases). With 6 bases removed from V and 6 bases from J, the gap between germline ends came to 12 bases. In germline, CDR1 is MNHEY, CDR2 SVGAGI. The CDR3 is 12 residues long. The CDR3 DNA reads as TGTGCCAGCAGCCCACAGGGTTTCGAGCAGTACTTC. Translation gives CASSPQGFEQYF.

The rearrangement uses TRBV15 and TRBJ1-2, with D tentatively TRBD1 (5 bases). The CDR3 is 16 residues long. Trimming shortened V by 0 bases and J by 8 bases, and 19 bases separated the two germline ends. Germline-derived CDR1 and CDR2 are LNHNV and YYDKDF (reference sequence). CDR3 amino acids: CATSREYGTAREGYTF. The CDR3 DNA sequence: TGTGCCACCAGCAGAGAGTACGGGACCGCCCGGGAAGGCTACACCTTC.

V and J are TRBV6-1 and TRBJ2-3; D remains ambiguous. V was trimmed by 8 bases and J by 5 bases, leaving 8 bases between them. This CDR3 is 11 amino acids long. Germline V gene sequence: CDR1 MNHNS, CDR2 SASEGT. CDR3 residues: CASEKGDTQYF. The CDR3 coding sequence is TGTGCCAGCGAGAAGGGAGATACGCAGTATTTT.

This clone is a singleton in its sample. The chain uses TRBV11-2 and TRBJ2-7; D may be TRBD1 (5 bases). The germline CDR1 and CDR2 sequences are SGHAT and FQNNGV. Trimming took off 3 bases at V and 6 bases at J, with 18 bases between the two ends. The CDR3 is 15 amino acids. The CDR3 loop reads CASSFWLVDTSEQYF. CDR3 in DNA: TGTGCCAGCAGCTTCTGGCTCGTGGACACATCCGAGCAGTACTTC.

This chain joins TRBV19 and TRBJ2-1; possible D gene TRBD2, 6 bases. This CDR3 spans 16 amino acids. The V end was cut by 5 bases, the J end by 1 base, with 15 bases between. Germline CDR1 is LNHDA and CDR2 is SQIVND (reference sequence). The CDR3 DNA follows: TGTGCCAGTAGTTTCACGACTAGGAGGTCCTACAATGAGCAGTTCTTC. It encodes CASSFTTRRSYNEQFF.

The chain joins TRBV7-3 to TRBJ2-7; the D is unclear. The CDR3 extends over 11 amino acids. The germline gives CDR1 SGHTA, CDR2 FQGTGA. Trimming left V 6 bases short and J 4 bases short, with 7 bases between. This CDR3 reads CASSKGYEQYF. CDR3 in DNA: TGTGCCAGCAGTAAGGGATACGAGCAGTACTTC.